This is a list of T cell receptor beta chains from one sample in a study of T-cell reconstitution after alpha-beta-depleted transplantation in children. TCRdb re-called the PCR reads with MiXCR, one entry per CDR3 protein. The sample holds 200,000 to 250,000 distinct CDR3 sequences, around 8.4% seen once. The starting material was PBMCs, mostly from graft donor cells, obtained 360 days after TCRalphabeta/CD19-depleted stem cell transplant. The receptors originated from a male patient aged 2 to 10 who had a stem cell transplant for acute myeloid leukemia, so the T cells may come from the graft donor. Each CDR3 is given without its conserved first and last residue.

CDR3	J	V
SVRDPGGGNIQY	TRBJ2-4	TRBV20-1
SASTRDLYNEQF	TRBJ2-1	TRBV20-1
SAAGSSYEQY	TRBJ2-7	TRBV29-1
ASSAETRVPPEAF	TRBJ1-1	TRBV5-1
ASSRGTSGSTDTQY	TRBJ2-3	TRBV6-4
ASSKTGTEAF	TRBJ1-1	TRBV12-3/TRBV12-4
SVVSRDGQF	TRBJ2-1	TRBV29-1
ASKKAGTGGNQPQH	TRBJ1-5	TRBV12-3/TRBV12-4
ASNPRGGSYNEQF	TRBJ2-1	TRBV11-2
ASSIWRGPTGQEQF	TRBJ2-1	TRBV5-1
ATSSYTGANTEAF	TRBJ1-1	TRBV15
ASSLRSGDGSETQY	TRBJ2-5	TRBV5-6
ASSTRLAGDQETQY	TRBJ2-5	TRBV7-2
ASSQGTGELF	TRBJ2-2	TRBV3-1
SVLQTGAREKLF	TRBJ1-4	TRBV29-1
ASSASGREEKLF	TRBJ1-4	TRBV12-3/TRBV12-4
ASSFGTSGSIAEQF	TRBJ2-1	TRBV6-5
ASSDPGTYNEQF	TRBJ2-1	TRBV25-1
ASSLNREPPGY	TRBJ2-3	TRBV5-1
ASSQYGGTVVSEQY	TRBJ2-7	TRBV4-3
ASSLAVTANTEAF	TRBJ1-1	TRBV5-1
ASSSRGKGYEQY	TRBJ2-7	TRBV12-3/TRBV12-4
SVEDSPGPNEQF	TRBJ2-1	TRBV29-1
ASSSPLTDTQY	TRBJ2-3	TRBV7-9
SAVRGNYGYT	TRBJ1-2	TRBV29-1
ASGGGWNTEAF	TRBJ1-1	TRBV12-3/TRBV12-4
ASSIQGETQY	TRBJ2-5	TRBV5-1
ASSLGGGTSFYNEQF	TRBJ2-1	TRBV12-3/TRBV12-4
ATSRDRRGDNEQF	TRBJ2-1	TRBV15
SARDREGRNIQY	TRBJ2-4	TRBV20-1
ASSQEGFYGYT	TRBJ1-2	TRBV4-1
ASSQFPGRRSPAGNTIY	TRBJ1-3	TRBV27
ASSLTSGTGNEQF	TRBJ2-1	TRBV7-9
SDTRGGMNTEAF	TRBJ1-1	TRBV20-1
ATSDPFGPNTGELF	TRBJ2-2	TRBV24-1
ASSLGLLNEQF	TRBJ2-1	TRBV5-1
ASSFGQGALGANVLT	TRBJ2-6	TRBV5-5
ASSVSGVGSYNEQF	TRBJ2-1	TRBV6-1
ASSSGGTIEQY	TRBJ2-7	TRBV5-1
ASSFPREDHEQY	TRBJ2-7	TRBV5-1
ASSPQGAIAGELF	TRBJ2-2	TRBV12-3/TRBV12-4
ASSYKSKGPGELF	TRBJ2-2	TRBV27
ASRSPTPGELF	TRBJ2-2	TRBV12-3/TRBV12-4